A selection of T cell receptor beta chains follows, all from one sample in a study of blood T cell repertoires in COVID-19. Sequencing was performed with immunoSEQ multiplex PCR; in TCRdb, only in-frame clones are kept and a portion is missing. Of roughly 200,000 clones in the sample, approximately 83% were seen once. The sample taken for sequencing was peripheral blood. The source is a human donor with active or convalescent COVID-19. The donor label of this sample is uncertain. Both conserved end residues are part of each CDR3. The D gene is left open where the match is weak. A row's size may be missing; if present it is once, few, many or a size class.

cdr3_nt: TGCGCCAGCAGCGCACCGGGACAGGGAAGCACAGATACGCAGTATTTT
cdr3_aa: CASSAPGQGSTDTQYF
clone_size: -
d_call: TRBD1
j_call: TRBJ2-3
v_call: TRBV5-1

cdr3_nt: TGTGCCAGCAGCCAAGGACACAGATCTGGAAACACCATATATTTT
cdr3_aa: CASSQGHRSGNTIYF
clone_size: -
d_call: -
j_call: TRBJ1-3
v_call: TRBV14

cdr3_nt: TGTGCCAGCAGGGGACAGGGGGGTCACGGAACTGAAGCTTTCTTT
cdr3_aa: CASRGQGGHGTEAFF
clone_size: -
d_call: TRBD1
j_call: TRBJ1-1
v_call: TRBV7-2

cdr3_nt: TGCGCCAGCAGCTTGGCCCCGCCGGGACAGGGGGTAGCCAAAAACATTCAGTACTTC
cdr3_aa: CASSLAPPGQGVAKNIQYF
clone_size: -
d_call: TRBD1
j_call: TRBJ2-4
v_call: TRBV5-1

cdr3_nt: TGTGCTAGTGGTTTGGTCCCCCAACCGGGACTATACGAGCAGTACTTC
cdr3_aa: CASGLVPQPGLYEQYF
clone_size: -
d_call: TRBD2
j_call: TRBJ2-7
v_call: TRBV12-5

cdr3_nt: TGTGCTAGTGGTTCCCCCCGGACAAGCTACACCGGGGAGCTGTTTTTT
cdr3_aa: CASGSPRTSYTGELFF
clone_size: -
d_call: -
j_call: TRBJ2-2
v_call: TRBV12-5

cdr3_nt: TGCAGCGTTGAAGATCGGGGACAGGGAGTGGATGAGCAGTTCTTC
cdr3_aa: CSVEDRGQGVDEQFF
clone_size: -
d_call: TRBD1
j_call: TRBJ2-1
v_call: TRBV29-1

cdr3_nt: TGTGCCAGCAGTTACCCGGGACTCTACAATGAGCAGTTCTTC
cdr3_aa: CASSYPGLYNEQFF
clone_size: -
d_call: -
j_call: TRBJ2-1
v_call: TRBV6-2/TRBV6-3

cdr3_nt: TGCGCCAGCAGCACCCCCAGGACTAGCGGGGCGAACACCGGGGAGCTGTTTTTT
cdr3_aa: CASSTPRTSGANTGELFF
clone_size: -
d_call: TRBD2
j_call: TRBJ2-2
v_call: TRBV5-1

cdr3_nt: TGTGCCAGCAGCTTCGGACAGGGTCGGGATGAGCAGTTCTTC
cdr3_aa: CASSFGQGRDEQFF
clone_size: -
d_call: TRBD1
j_call: TRBJ2-1
v_call: TRBV11-2

cdr3_nt: TGCAGTGCAAGTGGGCAGGGAGGAACAGAGACCCAGTACTTC
cdr3_aa: CSASGQGGTETQYF
clone_size: -
d_call: -
j_call: TRBJ2-5
v_call: TRBV20-1

cdr3_nt: TGTGCCAGCAGCTTAGGGGTAGCTGGCTACACCTTC
cdr3_aa: CASSLGVAGYTF
clone_size: once
d_call: -
j_call: TRBJ1-2
v_call: TRBV11-2

cdr3_nt: TGTGCCAGCAGCGCGGCCGGGGGGCGAGAGACCCAGTACTTC
cdr3_aa: CASSAAGGRETQYF
clone_size: few
d_call: -
j_call: TRBJ2-5
v_call: TRBV7-9

cdr3_nt: TGTGCCAGCAGCTTGGGGACAGCCTCCTACGAGCAGTACTTC
cdr3_aa: CASSLGTASYEQYF
clone_size: -
d_call: TRBD1
j_call: TRBJ2-7
v_call: TRBV7-3

cdr3_nt: TGTGCCAGCAGCCTCAAGTTGGGGGGGCAGGCGGATACGCAGTATTTT
cdr3_aa: CASSLKLGGQADTQYF
clone_size: once
d_call: -
j_call: TRBJ2-3
v_call: TRBV7-9

cdr3_nt: TGTGCCAGCATTTGGAGACAGGGAAAGTCTGAAGCTTTCTTT
cdr3_aa: CASIWRQGKSEAFF
clone_size: few
d_call: TRBD1
j_call: TRBJ1-1
v_call: TRBV6-5

cdr3_nt: TGTGCCAGCAGCTTAGCGGTGGGGAGACTAGCGGGAGGGACAGATACGCAGTATTTT
cdr3_aa: CASSLAVGRLAGGTDTQYF
clone_size: -
d_call: TRBD2
j_call: TRBJ2-3
v_call: TRBV7-2

cdr3_nt: TGTGCTAGTGGTTTGGTCAGCTACGAGCAGTACTTC
cdr3_aa: CASGLVSYEQYF
clone_size: -
d_call: -
j_call: TRBJ2-7
v_call: TRBV12-5

cdr3_nt: TGTGCCAGCAGAACTCTCCGGGACACCAACTACGAGCAGTACTTC
cdr3_aa: CASRTLRDTNYEQYF
clone_size: -
d_call: -
j_call: TRBJ2-7
v_call: TRBV27

cdr3_nt: TGTGCCACCCAGAGAGGGACCTACAATGAGCAGTTCTTC
cdr3_aa: CATQRGTYNEQFF
clone_size: -
d_call: -
j_call: TRBJ2-1
v_call: TRBV24-1

cdr3_nt: TGTGCCAGCAGCCCTGGACGGAGGGCTGCTGAAGCTTTCTTT
cdr3_aa: CASSPGRRAAEAFF
clone_size: -
d_call: -
j_call: TRBJ1-1
v_call: TRBV3-1/TRBV3-2

cdr3_nt: TGTGCCAGCAGGACAGGGGGCGGTGGCTACACCTTC
cdr3_aa: CASRTGGGGYTF
clone_size: once
d_call: TRBD1
j_call: TRBJ1-2
v_call: TRBV6-6

cdr3_nt: TGTGCCAGCAGTGAGTTCGGGACTAGCGGGTTCAATGAGCAGTTCTTC
cdr3_aa: CASSEFGTSGFNEQFF
clone_size: -
d_call: TRBD2
j_call: TRBJ2-1
v_call: TRBV6-1

cdr3_nt: TGCGCCAGCAGACCCGGGGAGGGCTTCCACAATGAGCAGTTCTTC
cdr3_aa: CASRPGEGFHNEQFF
clone_size: -
d_call: TRBD2
j_call: TRBJ2-1
v_call: TRBV4-1

cdr3_nt: TGTGCCAGCAGCTCCCGGGCGGGGAGGACCTATAATTCACCCCTCCACTTT
cdr3_aa: CASSSRAGRTYNSPLHF
clone_size: -
d_call: -
j_call: TRBJ1-6
v_call: TRBV3-1/TRBV3-2

cdr3_nt: TGTGCCAGCAGTTCTCCCCACAGTGGTCATAGCAATCAGCCCCAGCATTTT
cdr3_aa: CASSSPHSGHSNQPQHF
clone_size: -
d_call: -
j_call: TRBJ1-5
v_call: TRBV28

cdr3_nt: TGTGCCAGCAGCCGTAACAGGGGGTTCGGCCAAGAGACCCAGTACTTC
cdr3_aa: CASSRNRGFGQETQYF
clone_size: -
d_call: TRBD1
j_call: TRBJ2-5
v_call: TRBV11-2

cdr3_nt: TGCGCCAGCAGCTTAGGTCAGGCCATATATTTT
cdr3_aa: CASSLGQAIYF
clone_size: -
d_call: -
j_call: TRBJ1-3
v_call: TRBV5-1

cdr3_nt: TGTGCCAGCAGTGAACGACTAGCGGGAAACACCGGGGAGCTGTTTTTT
cdr3_aa: CASSERLAGNTGELFF
clone_size: -
d_call: TRBD2
j_call: TRBJ2-2
v_call: TRBV2

cdr3_nt: TGCGCCAGCTGGAGCTCCTACAATGAGCAGTTCTTC
cdr3_aa: CASWSSYNEQFF
clone_size: -
d_call: -
j_call: TRBJ2-1
v_call: TRBV5-1

cdr3_nt: TGTGCCAGCAGCCCAGGGACAGTTGGGTTGAGGGAGACCCAGTACTTC
cdr3_aa: CASSPGTVGLRETQYF
clone_size: -
d_call: TRBD1
j_call: TRBJ2-5
v_call: TRBV11-2

cdr3_nt: TGTGCCAGCAGCCCCCTTAAGGCGGGAGCCTACACCGGGGAGCTGTTTTTT
cdr3_aa: CASSPLKAGAYTGELFF
clone_size: -
d_call: TRBD2
j_call: TRBJ2-2
v_call: TRBV5-8

cdr3_nt: TGCAGTGCTAGTCCGCCTAGCGGGGTGGGGGAGCTGTTTTTT
cdr3_aa: CSASPPSGVGELFF
clone_size: -
d_call: TRBD2
j_call: TRBJ2-2
v_call: TRBV20-1

cdr3_nt: TGTGCCACCATAGGGAGGGGATCGGCGAACACTGAAGCTTTCTTT
cdr3_aa: CATIGRGSANTEAFF
clone_size: -
d_call: -
j_call: TRBJ1-1
v_call: TRBV19

cdr3_nt: TGTGCCAGCAGCGTGGCGGGTTTCCGAGAGGGCTACACCTTC
cdr3_aa: CASSVAGFREGYTF
clone_size: -
d_call: -
j_call: TRBJ1-2
v_call: TRBV9